The clone carrying this T cell receptor (beta chain) occurred once. In the original processing: Estimation of nucleated cell counts relied on the amplification of reference gene primers. Generated by immunoSEQ multiplex PCR, the TCRdb table keeps only in-frame clones and is missing some. Clonal size and the V and J genes are those of that table, whereas D and trimming came from the DNA. Among approximately 190,000 clones listed, around 83% were seen once. The sample belongs to a study of blood T cell repertoires in COVID-19. Study details: Samples representing acute and convalescent COVID-19 were sourced from the United States, Italy and Spain. Sources were T cells, B-cell-depleted T cells, or PBMCs; the material itself was cDNA or gDNA.

Trimming stripped 2 bases from V and 4 bases from J, with 15 bases between. Germline V CDR1 and CDR2: GTSNPN, SVGIG (reference sequence). This CDR3 comprises 15 residues. The sequence came from a woman in her forties with acute or convalescent COVID-19. Input material: peripheral blood. The chain links TRBV30 to TRBJ2-1, with D maybe TRBD2 (5 bases). CDR3 in amino acids: CAWSPVLAGYNEQFF. The CDR3 DNA is TGTGCCTGGAGTCCTGTCCTAGCCGGATACAATGAGCAGTTCTTC.